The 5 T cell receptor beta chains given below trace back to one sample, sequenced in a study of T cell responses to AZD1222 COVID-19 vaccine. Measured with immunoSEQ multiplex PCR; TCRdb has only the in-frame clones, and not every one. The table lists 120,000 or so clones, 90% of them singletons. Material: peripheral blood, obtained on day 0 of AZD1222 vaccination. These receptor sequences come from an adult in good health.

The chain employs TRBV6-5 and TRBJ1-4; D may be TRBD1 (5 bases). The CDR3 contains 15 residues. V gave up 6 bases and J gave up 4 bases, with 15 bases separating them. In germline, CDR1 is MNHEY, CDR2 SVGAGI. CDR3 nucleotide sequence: TGTGCCAGCAGGCAAACCGGGACTTTTAATGAAAAACTGTTTTTT. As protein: CASRQTGTFNEKLFF.

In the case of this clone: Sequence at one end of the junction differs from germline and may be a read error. CDR3 bases: TGTGCTAGCAGCTTAGACAGGGGCAATGAGCAGTTCTTC. Its translation: CASSLDRGNEQFF. This chain joins TRBV7-7 and TRBJ2-1, with 8 nucleotides matching TRBD1. Germline V gene sequence: CDR1 SSHAT, CDR2 FNYEAQ (reference sequence). CDR3 length: 13 amino acids.

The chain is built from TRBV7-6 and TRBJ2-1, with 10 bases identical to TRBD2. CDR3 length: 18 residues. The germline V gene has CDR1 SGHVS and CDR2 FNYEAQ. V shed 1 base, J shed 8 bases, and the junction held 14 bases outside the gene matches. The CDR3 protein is CASSLGRGLAGVSDEQFF. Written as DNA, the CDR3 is TGTGCCAGCAGCTTAGGAAGGGGCCTAGCGGGAGTATCGGATGAGCAGTTCTTC.

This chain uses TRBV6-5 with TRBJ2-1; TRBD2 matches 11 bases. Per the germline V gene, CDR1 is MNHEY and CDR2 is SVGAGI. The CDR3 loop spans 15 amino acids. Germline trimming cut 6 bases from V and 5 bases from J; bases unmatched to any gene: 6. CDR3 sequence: CASSSTSGGNNEQFF. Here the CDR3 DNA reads TGTGCCAGCAGCTCTACTAGCGGGGGAAACAATGAGCAGTTCTTC.

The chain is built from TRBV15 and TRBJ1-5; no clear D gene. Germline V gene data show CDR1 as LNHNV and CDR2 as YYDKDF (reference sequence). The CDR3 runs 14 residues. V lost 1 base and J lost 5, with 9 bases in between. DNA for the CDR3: TGTGCCACCAGCAGAGTAGGGCCTGATCAGCCCCAGCATTTT. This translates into CATSRVGPDQPQHF.